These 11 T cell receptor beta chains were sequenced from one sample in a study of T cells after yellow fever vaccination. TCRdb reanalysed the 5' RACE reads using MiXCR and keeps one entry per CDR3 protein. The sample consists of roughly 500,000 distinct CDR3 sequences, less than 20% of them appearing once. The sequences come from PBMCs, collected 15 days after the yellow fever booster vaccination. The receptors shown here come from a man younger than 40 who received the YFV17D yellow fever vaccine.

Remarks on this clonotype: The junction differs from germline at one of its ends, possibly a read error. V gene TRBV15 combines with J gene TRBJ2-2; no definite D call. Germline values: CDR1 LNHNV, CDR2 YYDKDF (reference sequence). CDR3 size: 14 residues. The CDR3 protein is CATSGDLNTGELFF. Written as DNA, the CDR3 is TGTGCCACCAGCGGAGATCTAAACACCGGGGAGCTGTTTTTT.

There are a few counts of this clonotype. The CDR3 region has the DNA TGTGCCAGCAGTGGGCGGGCCGAGACCCAGTACTTC. This codes for CASSGRAETQYF. V gene TRBV12-3 or TRBV12-4 combines with J gene TRBJ2-5, with D maybe TRBD2 (5 bases). The CDR3 sequence is 12 residues long. Trimming left V 5 bases short and J 5 bases short, with 9 bases between.

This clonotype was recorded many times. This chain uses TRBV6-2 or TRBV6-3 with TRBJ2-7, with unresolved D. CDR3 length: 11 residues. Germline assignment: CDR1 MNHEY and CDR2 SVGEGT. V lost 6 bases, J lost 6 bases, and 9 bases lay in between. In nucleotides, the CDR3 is TGTGCCAGCAGCCCGAGTCGCGAGCAGTACTTC. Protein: CASSPSREQYF.

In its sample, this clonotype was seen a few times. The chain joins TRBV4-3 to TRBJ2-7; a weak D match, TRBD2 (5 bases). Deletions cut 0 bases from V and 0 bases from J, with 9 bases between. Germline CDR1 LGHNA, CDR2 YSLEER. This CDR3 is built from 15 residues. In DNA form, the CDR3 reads TGCGCCAGCAGCCAAGAACCGGGAAGCTCCTACGAGCAGTACTTC. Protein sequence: CASSQEPGSSYEQYF.

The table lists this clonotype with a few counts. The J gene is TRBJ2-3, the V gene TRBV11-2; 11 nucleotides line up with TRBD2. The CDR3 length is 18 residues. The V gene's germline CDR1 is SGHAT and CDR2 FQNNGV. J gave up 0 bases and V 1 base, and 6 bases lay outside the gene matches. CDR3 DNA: TGTGCCAGCAGCTTAGGGAGCCTAGCGGGAGGAAGCACAGATACGCAGTATTTT. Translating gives CASSLGSLAGGSTDTQYF.

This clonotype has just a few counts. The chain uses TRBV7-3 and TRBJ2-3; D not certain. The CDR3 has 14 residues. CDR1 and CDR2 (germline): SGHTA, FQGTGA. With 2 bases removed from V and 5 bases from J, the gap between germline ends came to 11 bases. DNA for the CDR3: TGTGCCAGCAGCTTAGGTCCGGCGAAAGATACGCAGTATTTT. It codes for CASSLGPAKDTQYF. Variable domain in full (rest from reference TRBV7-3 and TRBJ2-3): GAGVSQTPSNKVTEKGKYVELRCDPISGHTALYWYRQSLGQGPEFLIYFQGTGAADDSGLPNDRFFAVRPEGSVSTLKIQRTERGDSAVYLCASSLGPAKDTQYFGPGTRLTVL.

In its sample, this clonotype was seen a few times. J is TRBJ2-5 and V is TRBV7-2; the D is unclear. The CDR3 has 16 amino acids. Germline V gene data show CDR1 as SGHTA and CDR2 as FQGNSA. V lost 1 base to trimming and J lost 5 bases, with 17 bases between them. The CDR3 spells CASSLGSPRAGETQYF. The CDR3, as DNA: TGTGCCAGCAGCTTAGGTTCTCCTCGAGCTGGGGAGACCCAGTACTTC.

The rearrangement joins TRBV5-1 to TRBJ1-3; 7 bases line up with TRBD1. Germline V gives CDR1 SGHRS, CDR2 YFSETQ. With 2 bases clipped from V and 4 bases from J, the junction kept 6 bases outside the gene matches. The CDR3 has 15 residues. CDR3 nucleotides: TGCGCCAGCAGCTTTGGACAGGCGCCCGGAAACACCATATATTTT. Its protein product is CASSFGQAPGNTIYF.

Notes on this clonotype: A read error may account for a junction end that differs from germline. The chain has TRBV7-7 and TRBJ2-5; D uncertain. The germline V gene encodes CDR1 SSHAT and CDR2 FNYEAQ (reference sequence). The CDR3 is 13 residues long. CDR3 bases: TGTGCTAGCAGCTTCATGGTGGGAGAGACCCAGTACTTC. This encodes CASSFMVGETQYF.

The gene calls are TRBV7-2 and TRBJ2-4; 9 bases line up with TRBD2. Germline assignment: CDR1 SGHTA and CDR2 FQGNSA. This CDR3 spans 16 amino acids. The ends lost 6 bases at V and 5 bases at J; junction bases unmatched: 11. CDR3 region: CASSSRVAGEENIQYF. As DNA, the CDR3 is TGTGCCAGCAGTTCCCGGGTAGCGGGAGAGGAAAACATTCAGTACTTC.

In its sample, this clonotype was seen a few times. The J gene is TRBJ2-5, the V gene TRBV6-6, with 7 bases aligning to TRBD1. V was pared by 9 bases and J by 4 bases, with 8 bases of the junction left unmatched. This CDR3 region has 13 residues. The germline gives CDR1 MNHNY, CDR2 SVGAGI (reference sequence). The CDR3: CASLRGPLETQYF. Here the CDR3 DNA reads TGTGCCAGTTTGAGGGGGCCCTTAGAGACCCAGTACTTC.